Following are 32 T cell receptor beta chains from one sample sequenced in a study of beta chain features in type 1 diabetes. Expressed TCRB transcripts were sequenced because the entire RNA isolate underwent reverse transcription. Clones were read by immunoSEQ multiplex PCR, and TCRdb kept only the in-frame ones, dropping some. The data hold more than 550,000 clones, with roughly an eighth observed a single time. Study conclusions and caveats: Shorter TCRB CDR3s, moderately but significantly so, marked every one of the four CD4+ subsets in Type 1 diabetes patients.

What these receptors recognize is not known. The sequenced sample was naive CD4+ T cells from blood. The receptors stem from a man aged 18-30 years with type 1 diabetes.

The chain uses TRBV6-5 and TRBJ2-7; D not resolved. V was trimmed by 10 bases and J by 3 bases, leaving 19 bases between them. Germline V lookup: CDR1 MNHEY, CDR2 SVGAGI. The CDR3 is 14 amino acids. CDR3 in DNA: TGTGCCACCTATGCCCCAGGCGTCATCTACGAGCAGTACTTC. It encodes CATYAPGVIYEQYF.

The gene calls are TRBV25-1 and TRBJ1-3; D is perhaps TRBD1 (6 bases). Germline CDR1 reads MGHDK; CDR2 reads SYGVNS. The CDR3 consists of 17 residues. V gave up 2 bases and J gave up 1 base, with 15 bases separating them. This chain's CDR3 is CASSEGPHRESGNTIYF. The CDR3 region has the DNA TGTGCCAGCAGTGAAGGACCCCACAGGGAGTCTGGAAACACCATATATTTT.

This chain joins TRBV23-1 and TRBJ2-6; D uncertain. TRBV23-1 is known as an ORF, though its function is uncertain. The CDR3 extends over 18 amino acids. Between the trimmed V and J ends, which lost 3 bases and 0 bases, there was a span of 15 bases. DNA for the CDR3: TGCGCCAGCAGTCATAGGGTCAGTATACTCTCTGGGGCCAACGTCCTGACTTTC. This sequence encodes CASSHRVSILSGANVLTF.

The chain couples TRBV25-1 to TRBJ1-1; a weak D match, TRBD1 (6 bases). The V gene lost 6 bases and the J gene lost 1 base, with 9 bases spanning the gap. The CDR3 covers 13 residues. Per germline, CDR1 MGHDK and CDR2 SYGVNS. CDR3 bases: TGTGCCAGCAGCGCGACAGGGAACACTGAAGCTTTCTTT. This sequence encodes CASSATGNTEAFF. The variable domain in full, with the rest retrieved from reference TRBV25-1 and TRBJ1-1, is EADIYQTPRYLVIGTGKKITLECSQTMGHDKMYWYQQDPGMELHLIHYSYGVNSTEKGDLSSESTVSRIRTEHFPLTLESARPSHTSQYLCASSATGNTEAFFGQGTRLTVV.

The sample holds one count of this clone. The V and J genes are TRBV4-1 and TRBJ2-5; D call uncertain. The CDR3 loop spans 15 amino acids. Trimming stripped 3 bases from V and 5 bases from J, with 16 bases between. The germline V gene encodes CDR1 MGHRA and CDR2 YSYEKL. CDR3 in DNA: TGCGCCAGCAGCCATGTGATTAGTAACGGCGAGACCCAGTACTTC. Protein product: CASSHVISNGETQYF.

This clone has just a few counts. The V gene is TRBV5-5, the J gene TRBJ2-7; 8 bases agree with TRBD1. The CDR3 contains 13 residues. Trimming at V came to 4 bases and at J to 3 bases, leaving 3 bases not matched to a gene. Germline V gene lookup returns CDR1 SGHKS and CDR2 YYEKEE (reference sequence). CDR3 bases: TGTGCCAGCAGCAAGACAGGGGACTACGAGCAGTACTTC. Amino acids: CASSKTGDYEQYF.

Concerning this clone: Different DNA sequences within this sample yield the same CDR3. The chain uses TRBV29-1 and TRBJ1-1; D ambiguous. Germline CDR1 reads SQVTM; CDR2 reads ANQGSEA. The ends were cut back, 4 bases at V and 1 base at J, with 7 bases in the middle. There are 12 residues in the CDR3. The CDR3 here is CSVGSGNTEAFF. In DNA form, the CDR3 reads TGCAGCGTTGGATCAGGGAACACTGAAGCTTTCTTT.

The gene calls are TRBV6-1 and TRBJ2-1; 11 positions agree with TRBD2. Germline trimming cut 6 bases from V and 8 bases from J; bases unmatched to any gene: 9. The CDR3 totals 15 residues. Germline CDR1 MNHNS, CDR2 SASEGT. The CDR3 DNA reads as TGTGCCAGCAGGACCCTAGCGGGGGGACGGGATGAGCAGTTCTTC. Residues: CASRTLAGGRDEQFF.

This chain uses TRBV25-1 with TRBJ1-4; D unclear. The CDR3 contains 12 residues. Germline V gene data show CDR1 as MGHDK and CDR2 as SYGVNS. The V end was cut by 6 bases, the J end by 14 bases, with 16 bases between. The DNA of the CDR3 is TGTGCCAGCAGCGGCGGCGGGTCGCGGCTGTTTTTT. Protein sequence: CASSGGGSRLFF.

The genes are TRBV27 and TRBJ2-5, with D perhaps TRBD1 (5 bases). This CDR3 has 14 amino acids. Germline V gene lookup returns CDR1 MNHEY and CDR2 SMNVEV (reference sequence). Deletions cut 5 bases from V and 3 bases from J, with 13 bases between. The CDR3 loop is CASSELGAKETQYF. CDR3 nucleotides: TGTGCCAGCAGTGAGTTAGGGGCGAAAGAGACCCAGTACTTC.

Comments on this clone: The identical CDR3 is also encoded by other nucleotide sequences in the sample. The rearrangement joins TRBV5-1 to TRBJ2-1; weak D call: TRBD2 (5 bases). CDR1 SGHRS and CDR2 YFSETQ come from the germline V gene. The CDR3 has 13 residues. Trimming shortened V by 1 base and J by 4 bases, and 6 bases separated the two germline ends. CDR3 amino acids: CASSLTRYNEQFF. CDR3 coding DNA: TGCGCCAGCAGCTTGACTAGGTACAATGAGCAGTTCTTC.

This clone was observed a handful of times. Other DNA sequences from this sample encode an identical CDR3 as well. The chain carries TRBV9 and TRBJ1-2; D uncertain. The CDR3 has 13 residues. The V gene lost 0 bases and the J gene lost 2 bases, with 5 bases spanning the gap. The germline gives CDR1 SGDLS, CDR2 YYNGEE. The CDR3 loop is CASSVDRNYGYTF. The CDR3 nucleotides are TGTGCCAGCAGCGTAGATCGAAACTATGGCTACACCTTC.

CDR3 nucleotides: TGTGCCAGCAGTCATTGGGGAGTCGAGCAGTACTTC. Translating gives CASSHWGVEQYF. This sequence joins TRBV7-2 and TRBJ2-7; D is possibly TRBD2 (5 bases). Trimming took off 6 bases at V and 6 bases at J, with 12 bases between the two ends. Per germline, CDR1 SGHTA and CDR2 FQGNSA. This CDR3 is 12 amino acids long. Using reference TRBV7-2 and TRBJ2-7 for the parts outside the CDR3, the full variable domain is GAGVSQSPSNKVTEKGKDVELRCDPISGHTALYWYRQSLGQGLEFLIYFQGNSAPDKSGLPSDRFSAERTGGSVSTLTIQRTQQEDSAVYLCASSHWGVEQYFGPGTRLTVT.

The CDR3 is CASRGDRGNEQYF. As DNA, the CDR3 is TGTGCCAGCCGAGGGGACAGGGGAAACGAGCAGTACTTC. This chain links TRBV2 with TRBJ2-7; 10 positions agree with TRBD1. Germline V gene sequence: CDR1 SNHLY, CDR2 FYNNEI. Unmatched junction bases numbered 6, after V lost 8 bases and J lost 5 bases. The CDR3 sequence is 13 residues long.

This clone was counted between two and nine times. The rearrangement links TRBV19 to TRBJ2-1, with TRBD2 identical over 8 bases. The CDR3 runs 17 residues. V dropped 3 bases and J dropped 0; count of bases not matched to a gene: 7. CDR1 is LNHDA and CDR2 is SQIVND in the germline V gene (reference sequence). The CDR3 protein is CASSMVSGGSSYNEQFF. DNA for the CDR3: TGTGCCAGTAGTATGGTAAGCGGGGGAAGCTCCTACAATGAGCAGTTCTTC.

V and J are TRBV28 and TRBJ2-2; TRBD1 aligns across 7 bases. The germline V gene encodes CDR1 MDHEN and CDR2 SYDVKM. This CDR3 region has 16 residues. Unmatched junction bases numbered 7, after V lost 5 bases and J lost 1 base. CDR3 sequence: CASSRWTGLNTGELFF. The CDR3, as DNA: TGTGCCAGCAGTCGCTGGACAGGCTTGAACACCGGGGAGCTGTTTTTT.

This clone was counted a few times. The rearrangement uses TRBV7-2 and TRBJ2-4; D not resolved. Germline CDR1 SGHTA, CDR2 FQGNSA. This CDR3 spans 12 amino acids. Trimming pared 5 bases from V and 6 bases from J, leaving 8 bases between. CDR3: CASSLRPNIQYF. The CDR3 DNA reads TGTGCCAGCAGCCTCCGACCAAACATTCAGTACTTC.

In nucleotides, the CDR3 is TGTGCCAGCAGTGGACAGGGGGAATTGGGAACTGAAGCTTTCTTT. Encoded protein: CASSGQGELGTEAFF. The chain links TRBV6-1 to TRBJ1-1, with 9 bases aligning to TRBD1. V lost 4 bases and J lost 5; bases outside the gene matches: 8. From germline, CDR1 is MNHNS and CDR2 SASEGT. This CDR3 is built from 15 residues.

V and J are TRBV7-2 and TRBJ1-1, with TRBD1 identical over 8 bases. Germline CDR1 reads SGHTA; CDR2 reads FQGNSA. V dropped 1 base and J dropped 1; count of bases not matched to a gene: 5. This CDR3 is built from 16 residues. The CDR3, as DNA: TGTGCCAGCAGCTTAGAATTTCAGGGGGCGAACACTGAAGCTTTCTTT. Its translation: CASSLEFQGANTEAFF.

The chain recombines TRBV29-1 with TRBJ2-7; D remains ambiguous. Germline CDR1 is SQVTM and CDR2 is ANQGSEA. The CDR3 runs to 12 residues. V lost 3 bases and J 6 bases, leaving 12 bases between the germline ends. The CDR3 DNA reads as TGCAGCGTTGATCCAAGTAGCAGCGAGCAGTACTTC. Its translation is CSVDPSSSEQYF.

This clone was counted only a few times. The rearrangement uses TRBV29-1 and TRBJ2-7, with 7 bases aligning to TRBD1. This CDR3 comprises 14 residues. Trimming at V came to 5 bases and at J to 1 base, leaving 8 bases not matched to a gene. CDR1 is SQVTM and CDR2 is ANQGSEA in the germline V gene. CDR3 residues: CSVTGTDLSYEQYF. The CDR3 DNA reads as TGCAGCGTTACCGGGACAGACCTATCCTACGAGCAGTACTTC.

This clone occurred a few times. V gene TRBV5-1 combines with J gene TRBJ2-7; TRBD2 might be the D (5 bases). The CDR3 extends over 15 amino acids. Germline CDR1 SGHRS, CDR2 YFSETQ. V lost 4 bases and J 3 bases, leaving 17 bases between the germline ends. The CDR3, as DNA: TGCGCCAGCAGCCTGGATTCGGGATCCTACTACGAGCAGTACTTC. It translates to CASSLDSGSYYEQYF.

J is TRBJ2-1 and V is TRBV9; perhaps TRBD2 as D (6 bases). The CDR3 is made up of 11 amino acids. With 0 bases removed from V and 13 bases from J, the gap between germline ends came to 8 bases. Germline V lookup: CDR1 SGDLS, CDR2 YYNGEE. CDR3 protein: CASSVEGTQFF. The CDR3 DNA reads as TGTGCCAGCAGCGTAGAAGGGACTCAGTTCTTC.

This clone was seen only a few times. The gene calls are TRBV28 and TRBJ2-6; D gene uncertain. V was pared by 8 bases and J by 1 base, with 6 bases between. Germline V lookup: CDR1 MDHEN, CDR2 SYDVKM. The CDR3 sequence is 13 residues long. The CDR3 DNA is TGTGCCAGCGACGAGTCTGGGGCCAACGTCCTGACTTTC. It yields the protein CASDESGANVLTF.

The chain recombines TRBV30 with TRBJ2-7; D is ambiguous. The CDR3 has 11 amino acids. Germline V gene sequence: CDR1 GTSNPN, CDR2 SVGIG (reference sequence). Trimming shortened V by 2 bases and J by 5 bases, and 7 bases separated the two germline ends. The CDR3 DNA follows: TGTGCCTGGAGTCATGGGCACGAGCAGTACTTC. Protein sequence: CAWSHGHEQYF.

The chain recombines TRBV9 with TRBJ2-1, with a tentative D call TRBD2 (6 bases). Per the germline V gene, CDR1 is SGDLS and CDR2 is YYNGEE. V gave up 3 bases and J gave up 4 bases, with 11 bases separating them. CDR3 length: 14 amino acids. Written as DNA, the CDR3 is TGTGCCAGCAGCGATGCGGGGCAGTACAATGAGCAGTTCTTC. Residues: CASSDAGQYNEQFF.

This clone was seen only a few times. The V call is TRBV6-5, the J call TRBJ1-2, with 8 bases identical to TRBD1. CDR1 and CDR2 (germline): MNHEY, SVGAGI. The J segment lost 4 bases and the V segment lost 8 bases, leaving 9 bases of the junction unmatched. The CDR3 sequence is 14 residues long. The CDR3 region is CASAHGQGGYGYTF. The CDR3 DNA sequence: TGTGCCAGCGCCCACGGACAGGGCGGCTATGGCTACACCTTC.

This clone was observed a few times. This chain uses TRBV18 with TRBJ2-1; D not certain. Germline-derived CDR1 and CDR2 are KGHSH and LQKENI. Trimming stripped 1 base from V and 0 bases from J, with 10 bases between. The CDR3 sequence is 16 residues long. This CDR3 reads CASSPLLLPSYNEQFF. DNA of the CDR3: TGTGCCAGCTCACCACTCCTACTTCCCTCCTACAATGAGCAGTTCTTC.

This clone has just a few counts. The chain couples TRBV19 to TRBJ2-5; D is unresolved. Trimming removed 3 bases from V and 2 bases from J, with 13 bases in between. The CDR3 loop spans 15 amino acids. Germline values: CDR1 LNHDA, CDR2 SQIVND (reference sequence). CDR3 region: CASSIPTGRQETQYF. DNA for the CDR3: TGTGCCAGTAGTATTCCCACCGGACGGCAAGAGACCCAGTACTTC.

The chain combines TRBV7-2 with TRBJ2-2, with 8 positions matching TRBD1. This CDR3 has 16 amino acids. Germline loops: CDR1 SGHTA, CDR2 FQGNSA. The V and J ends lost 5 bases and 7 bases, in that order; junction bases with no gene match: 12. The CDR3: CASSPRTGLTDGELFF. As DNA, the CDR3 is TGTGCCAGCAGCCCAAGGACAGGGTTGACCGACGGGGAGCTGTTTTTT.

This clone was detected only a few times. This chain connects TRBV28 to TRBJ2-7, with D possibly called TRBD1 or TRBD2 (5 bases each). The CDR3 length is 15 residues. Between the trimmed V and J ends, which lost 4 bases and 3 bases, there was a span of 16 bases. CDR1 and CDR2 (germline): MDHEN, SYDVKM. CDR3 sequence (DNA): TGTGCCAGCAGTTCTACCGGGGACCGCCACTACGAGCAGTACTTC. Its protein product is CASSSTGDRHYEQYF.

The rearrangement uses TRBV2 and TRBJ1-6; D unresolved. The CDR3 totals 14 residues. Trimming shortened V by 7 bases and J by 9 bases, and 16 bases separated the two germline ends. The germline CDR1 and CDR2 sequences are SNHLY and FYNNEI. The CDR3 DNA follows: TGTGCCAGCACCCCCCGATTGGAGGGTTCACCCCTCCACTTT. Protein product: CASTPRLEGSPLHF.